The sequence of this T cell receptor beta chain was determined in a study of PD-1 blockade in classical Hodgkin lymphoma. Every single patient, without exception, relapsed after autologous stem cell transplantation, and brentuximab vedotin exposure varied. The repertoire was sequenced with immunoSEQ multiplex PCR; TCRdb's copy has only in-frame clones and lacks some. Of about 46,000 clones in the sample, around 72% were seen once. Trimming removed 4 bases at V and 8 bases at J, with 11 bases between. CDR1 is SGHTA and CDR2 is FQGTGA in the germline V gene. The length of the CDR3 is 13 residues. The genes are TRBV7-3 and TRBJ1-4, with D unclear. The receptor's source is a human donor with classical Hodgkin lymphoma. The sequenced sample was peripheral blood mononuclear cells (PBMCs), obtained at baseline. This CDR3 reads CASSSIPGEKLFF. DNA of the CDR3: TGTGCCAGCAGCTCGATCCCCGGGGAAAAACTGTTTTTT.